A selection of T cell receptor beta chains follows, all from one sample in a study of response to subunit inactivated influenza vaccine. TCRdb analysed the RT-PCR reads with MiXCR anew, one entry per CDR3 protein. The sample lists some 200,000 distinct CDR3 sequences; 9.5% to 15% were seen once. These data were likewise used in another study, on T cells expressing NK-cell markers.

The sequences come from CD8+ T cells sorted from PBMCs, collected 11 to 12 days after vaccination. Receptor source: a man aged 50-59 years who received an inactivated influenza vaccine. CDR3s include the opening cysteine and the closing phenylalanine or tryptophan. The order of the fields is clone size, CDR3 length, D gene, J gene, V gene, CDR3 protein, CDR3 DNA. D genes are given only for firm matches. A clone size is listed for some rows: how often the clone was seen (once, few, many), or a class if it is expanded.

clone_size: few; cdr3_length: 16; d_call: -; j_call: TRBJ2-2; v_call: TRBV2; cdr3_aa: CASTASLGGNTGELFF; cdr3_nt: TGTGCCAGCACGGCTAGCTTGGGGGGGAACACCGGGGAGCTGTTTTTT
clone_size: -; cdr3_length: 14; d_call: TRBD1; j_call: TRBJ1-2; v_call: TRBV24-1; cdr3_aa: CATSEDGQGYGYTF; cdr3_nt: TGTGCCACCAGTGAGGACGGACAGGGCTATGGCTACACCTTC
clone_size: -; cdr3_length: 16; d_call: TRBD2; j_call: TRBJ2-2; v_call: TRBV9; cdr3_aa: CASSLHSGGYTGELFF; cdr3_nt: TGTGCCAGCAGCTTACATAGCGGGGGTTACACCGGGGAGCTGTTTTTT
clone_size: -; cdr3_length: 17; d_call: -; j_call: TRBJ2-1; v_call: TRBV4-3; cdr3_aa: CASSQDHPGNTYNEQFF; cdr3_nt: TGCGCCAGCAGCCAAGATCATCCAGGGAATACCTACAATGAGCAGTTCTTC
clone_size: -; cdr3_length: 14; d_call: -; j_call: TRBJ1-1; v_call: TRBV5-1; cdr3_aa: CASSARHGNTEAFF; cdr3_nt: TGCGCCAGCAGCGCCCGACACGGTAACACTGAAGCTTTCTTT
clone_size: few; cdr3_length: 15; d_call: TRBD1; j_call: TRBJ1-2; v_call: TRBV4-2; cdr3_aa: CASSQGGTGSYGYTF; cdr3_nt: TGTGCCAGCAGCCAAGGCGGGACAGGGTCCTATGGCTACACCTTC
clone_size: -; cdr3_length: 17; d_call: -; j_call: TRBJ1-1; v_call: TRBV28; cdr3_aa: CASSLWGAHTMNTEAFF; cdr3_nt: TGTGCCAGCAGCCTCTGGGGAGCCCATACAATGAACACTGAAGCTTTCTTT
clone_size: many; cdr3_length: 11; d_call: -; j_call: TRBJ2-7; v_call: TRBV20-1; cdr3_aa: CSASFSYEQYF; cdr3_nt: TGCAGTGCTAGCTTCTCCTACGAGCAGTACTTC
clone_size: many; cdr3_length: 15; d_call: TRBD2; j_call: TRBJ2-3; v_call: TRBV14; cdr3_aa: CASSRETSGSDTQYF; cdr3_nt: TGTGCCAGCAGCCGGGAGACTAGCGGCTCGGATACGCAGTATTTT
clone_size: -; cdr3_length: 16; d_call: -; j_call: TRBJ2-1; v_call: TRBV4-1; cdr3_aa: CASGRGPGGQYNEQFF; cdr3_nt: TGCGCCAGCGGACGGGGTCCGGGCGGTCAGTACAATGAGCAGTTCTTC
clone_size: -; cdr3_length: 12; d_call: -; j_call: TRBJ2-7; v_call: TRBV28; cdr3_aa: CATSLTVYEQYF; cdr3_nt: TGTGCCACCTCACTGACAGTCTACGAGCAGTACTTC
clone_size: -; cdr3_length: 17; d_call: -; j_call: TRBJ1-5; v_call: TRBV20-1; cdr3_aa: CSARARGLEGSNQPQHF; cdr3_nt: TGCAGTGCTAGAGCCAGGGGTCTTGAGGGGAGCAATCAGCCCCAGCATTTT
clone_size: few; cdr3_length: 14; d_call: -; j_call: TRBJ2-3; v_call: TRBV5-1; cdr3_aa: CASRDIGSTDTQYF; cdr3_nt: TGCGCCAGCAGGGACATAGGGAGCACAGATACGCAGTATTTT
clone_size: -; cdr3_length: 14; d_call: -; j_call: TRBJ2-5; v_call: TRBV14; cdr3_aa: CASSLNEMEETQYF; cdr3_nt: TGTGCCAGCAGCCTGAATGAGATGGAAGAGACCCAGTACTTC
clone_size: -; cdr3_length: 14; d_call: -; j_call: TRBJ2-7; v_call: TRBV5-1; cdr3_aa: CASSFADRTYEQYF; cdr3_nt: TGCGCCAGCAGCTTCGCCGACCGAACCTACGAGCAGTACTTC
clone_size: few; cdr3_length: 12; d_call: -; j_call: TRBJ2-7; v_call: TRBV29-1; cdr3_aa: CSVVKMGDEQYF; cdr3_nt: TGCAGCGTTGTAAAAATGGGGGACGAGCAGTACTTC
clone_size: -; cdr3_length: 16; d_call: -; j_call: TRBJ2-7; v_call: TRBV3-1; cdr3_aa: CASSQKFRIITYEQYF; cdr3_nt: TGTGCCAGCAGCCAAAAATTCAGAATAATCACCTACGAGCAGTACTTC
clone_size: -; cdr3_length: 15; d_call: TRBD1; j_call: TRBJ2-1; v_call: TRBV29-1; cdr3_aa: CSVERIGTGFDEQFF; cdr3_nt: TGCAGCGTTGAAAGAATCGGGACAGGGTTCGATGAGCAGTTCTTC
clone_size: few; cdr3_length: 12; d_call: -; j_call: TRBJ2-3; v_call: TRBV5-6; cdr3_aa: CASSPGPDTQYF; cdr3_nt: TGTGCCAGCAGCCCCGGCCCAGATACGCAGTATTTT
clone_size: -; cdr3_length: 17; d_call: TRBD2; j_call: TRBJ2-3; v_call: TRBV27; cdr3_aa: CASSSSPSGSGTDTQYF; cdr3_nt: TGTGCCAGCAGTTCCTCCCCTAGCGGGAGCGGCACAGATACGCAGTATTTT
clone_size: few; cdr3_length: 14; d_call: TRBD1; j_call: TRBJ1-1; v_call: TRBV5-1; cdr3_aa: CASSLFHRGTEAFF; cdr3_nt: TGCGCCAGCAGCTTGTTTCACAGGGGCACTGAAGCTTTCTTT
clone_size: -; cdr3_length: 16; d_call: TRBD1; j_call: TRBJ1-1; v_call: TRBV11-3; cdr3_aa: CASNQRTGLMDTEAFF; cdr3_nt: TGTGCCAGCAACCAAAGGACAGGGTTGATGGACACTGAAGCTTTCTTT
clone_size: few; cdr3_length: 14; d_call: -; j_call: TRBJ2-3; v_call: TRBV9; cdr3_aa: CASSVVGVEDTQYF; cdr3_nt: TGTGCCAGCAGCGTAGTGGGCGTAGAGGATACGCAGTATTTT
clone_size: -; cdr3_length: 14; d_call: -; j_call: TRBJ1-5; v_call: TRBV4-3; cdr3_aa: CASSQVGGDQPQHF; cdr3_nt: TGCGCCAGCAGCCAAGTCGGGGGGGATCAGCCCCAGCATTTT
clone_size: -; cdr3_length: 14; d_call: -; j_call: TRBJ2-5; v_call: TRBV6-5; cdr3_aa: CASSYWRDRETQYF; cdr3_nt: TGTGCCAGCAGTTACTGGAGGGACCGAGAGACCCAGTACTTC
clone_size: large; cdr3_length: 16; d_call: TRBD1; j_call: TRBJ2-5; v_call: TRBV4-2; cdr3_aa: CASSLGTGGPQETQYF; cdr3_nt: TGTGCCAGCAGCCTCGGGACAGGGGGACCACAAGAGACCCAGTACTTC
clone_size: -; cdr3_length: 15; d_call: -; j_call: TRBJ2-2; v_call: TRBV27; cdr3_aa: CASGSGPSITGELFF; cdr3_nt: TGTGCCAGCGGATCGGGCCCTAGCATCACCGGGGAGCTGTTTTTT
clone_size: few; cdr3_length: 16; d_call: -; j_call: TRBJ2-5; v_call: TRBV9; cdr3_aa: CASSVAGQGFQETQYF; cdr3_nt: TGTGCCAGCAGCGTAGCTGGGCAGGGTTTCCAAGAGACCCAGTACTTC
clone_size: -; cdr3_length: 15; d_call: -; j_call: TRBJ2-7; v_call: TRBV27; cdr3_aa: CASSFGWDATYEQYF; cdr3_nt: TGTGCCAGCAGCTTCGGTTGGGACGCCACCTACGAGCAGTACTTC
clone_size: few; cdr3_length: 18; d_call: TRBD2; j_call: TRBJ2-2; v_call: TRBV27; cdr3_aa: CASSFLVAGGSGTGELFF; cdr3_nt: TGTGCCAGCAGTTTTCTGGTAGCGGGAGGGTCGGGCACCGGGGAGCTGTTTTTT
clone_size: -; cdr3_length: 16; d_call: -; j_call: TRBJ2-2; v_call: TRBV27; cdr3_aa: CASSLKFWEDTGELFF; cdr3_nt: TGTGCCAGCAGTTTAAAGTTTTGGGAGGACACCGGGGAGCTGTTTTTT
clone_size: many; cdr3_length: 14; d_call: -; j_call: TRBJ2-1; v_call: TRBV29-1; cdr3_aa: CSASGGSSYNEQFF; cdr3_nt: TGCAGCGCCTCTGGGGGGAGCTCCTACAATGAGCAGTTCTTC
clone_size: -; cdr3_length: 15; d_call: -; j_call: TRBJ1-3; v_call: TRBV10-3; cdr3_aa: CAISDPAGGGNTIYF; cdr3_nt: TGTGCCATCAGTGATCCGGCCGGAGGTGGAAACACCATATATTTT
clone_size: -; cdr3_length: 14; d_call: TRBD2; j_call: TRBJ2-5; v_call: TRBV12-3/TRBV12-4; cdr3_aa: CASSPSGREETQYF; cdr3_nt: TGTGCCAGCAGTCCTAGCGGGAGGGAGGAGACCCAGTACTTC
clone_size: many; cdr3_length: 14; d_call: -; j_call: TRBJ1-5; v_call: TRBV27; cdr3_aa: CASSPLESNQPQHF; cdr3_nt: TGTGCCAGCAGCCCGCTTGAGAGCAATCAGCCCCAGCATTTT
clone_size: -; cdr3_length: 16; d_call: TRBD1; j_call: TRBJ1-5; v_call: TRBV7-9; cdr3_aa: CASSLWAGGVNQPQHF; cdr3_nt: TGTGCCAGCAGCTTATGGGCAGGGGGCGTCAATCAGCCCCAGCATTTT
clone_size: -; cdr3_length: 16; d_call: -; j_call: TRBJ2-1; v_call: TRBV7-9; cdr3_aa: CASSLSVGPLGNEQFF; cdr3_nt: TGTGCCAGCAGCTTATCTGTTGGTCCTCTGGGGAATGAGCAGTTCTTC
clone_size: many; cdr3_length: 15; d_call: -; j_call: TRBJ1-1; v_call: TRBV3-1; cdr3_aa: CASSQDRAGFTEAFF; cdr3_nt: TGTGCCAGCAGCCAAGATAGAGCGGGCTTCACTGAAGCTTTCTTT
clone_size: -; cdr3_length: 20; d_call: TRBD2; j_call: TRBJ2-3; v_call: TRBV6-4; cdr3_aa: CASSEWAGTSGSFEKDTQYF; cdr3_nt: TGTGCCAGCAGTGAATGGGCGGGGACTAGCGGGTCCTTCGAGAAAGATACGCAGTATTTT
clone_size: few; cdr3_length: 14; d_call: TRBD1; j_call: TRBJ2-5; v_call: TRBV10-2; cdr3_aa: CASSKADRGETQYF; cdr3_nt: TGCGCCAGCAGTAAGGCGGACAGGGGCGAGACCCAGTACTTC
clone_size: few; cdr3_length: 18; d_call: -; j_call: TRBJ2-7; v_call: TRBV4-3; cdr3_aa: CASSQGRVRTSISYEQYF; cdr3_nt: TGCGCCAGCAGCCAAGGTCGAGTGAGGACTTCCATCTCCTACGAGCAGTACTTC